This T cell receptor (beta chain) comes out of a study of identifying expanded T cells in peripheral blood. General study results and limits: Differentially abundant clones: approximately 1.3 between replicates, about 15 at roughly 15 days, over 18 at four.

Collection occurred without any documented infections or immune events in donors. This CDR3 has 14 residues. Trimming took 5 bases from V and 0 from J; bases not matched to a gene: 3. Germline lookup yields CDR1 SGHTA and CDR2 FQGNSA. Sequencing used immunoSEQ multiplex PCR; TCRdb keeps in-frame clones, though not all of them. Among 70,000 to 95,000 clones listed, about 90% were seen once. The table lists this clone with a count of one. Antigen unknown. The specimen was blood. The chain couples TRBV7-2 to TRBJ1-1; 7 bases agree with TRBD1. The TCR comes from a person aged 18 to 70 in good health. The CDR3 spells CASSAGTVNTEAFF. DNA for the CDR3: TGTGCCAGCAGCGCCGGGACAGTGAACACTGAAGCTTTCTTT.